These T cell receptor beta chains were read from a single sample in a study of cytomegalovirus exposure and HLA in healthy donors. Generated by immunoSEQ multiplex PCR, the TCRdb table keeps only in-frame clones and is missing some. The sample contains more than 130,000 clones, about 78% of which appear only once. Sequencing used PBMCs. The receptors stem from a middle-aged man in good health and CMV-seropositive. The CDR3 runs from the conserved cysteine through the conserved F or W. A D gene is named only where the DNA matches it firmly. The listing skips clone size in some rows; elsewhere it reads once, few, many or a size class.

D,V,J,size,CDR3,DNA
TRBD1,TRBV5-4,TRBJ2-7,NA,CASSLKGGAGYEQYF,TGTGCCAGCAGCTTGAAAGGGGGCGCTGGCTACGAGCAGTACTTC
NA,TRBV5-4,TRBJ2-4,NA,CASSLDRVKNIQYF,TGTGCCAGCAGCTTGGACAGGGTTAAAAACATTCAGTACTTC
NA,TRBV28,TRBJ2-7,NA,CASSFPLQDYWYEQYF,TGTGCCAGCAGTTTCCCCCTCCAGGACTATTGGTACGAGCAGTACTTC
TRBD1,TRBV2,TRBJ1-3,NA,CASKTGAGNTIYF,TGTGCCAGCAAGACAGGGGCTGGAAACACCATATATTTT
NA,TRBV7-9,TRBJ2-7,NA,CASSLRTGSTYEQYF,TGTGCCAGCAGCTTGAGAACAGGTTCCACCTACGAGCAGTACTTC
NA,TRBV7-9,TRBJ1-6,NA,CASSLRDRNSPLHF,TGTGCCAGCAGCTTACGAGACAGAAATTCACCCCTCCACTTT
TRBD1,TRBV28,TRBJ2-6,NA,CASTNRGAGANVLTF,TGTGCCAGCACCAACAGGGGTGCTGGGGCCAACGTCCTGACTTTC
NA,TRBV7-8,TRBJ1-1,NA,CASSFGSGMKNTEAFF,TGTGCCAGCAGTTTCGGCTCGGGAATGAAGAACACTGAAGCTTTCTTT
TRBD2,TRBV5-1,TRBJ2-7,once,CASSSPLAGGSEYEQYF,TGCGCCAGCAGCTCACCTCTAGCGGGAGGATCGGAATACGAGCAGTACTTC
NA,TRBV7-2,TRBJ1-2,NA,CASSLEPGRSDYTF,TGTGCCAGCAGCTTAGAGCCCGGGAGGTCAGACTACACCTTC
TRBD1,TRBV10-3,TRBJ2-7,NA,CAISRQGSEQYF,TGTGCCATCAGTAGACAGGGAAGTGAGCAGTACTTC
TRBD1,TRBV29-1,TRBJ1-2,NA,CSVEDRDRADPYGYTF,TGCAGCGTTGAAGATCGGGACAGGGCGGATCCCTATGGCTACACCTTC
NA,TRBV10-2,TRBJ1-2,NA,CASSERNYGYTF,TGCGCCAGCAGTGAGCGGAACTATGGCTACACCTTC
TRBD2,TRBV30,TRBJ2-7,NA,CAWSVGGGLAFTYEQYF,TGTGCCTGGAGTGTGGGGGGGGGACTAGCGTTTACCTACGAGCAGTACTTC
NA,TRBV7-2,TRBJ1-1,NA,CASSPLPSGLTEAFF,TGTGCCAGCAGCCCCTTACCTTCAGGACTCACTGAAGCTTTCTTT
NA,TRBV19,TRBJ1-5,NA,CASSSQENSNQPQHF,TGTGCCAGTAGCTCACAGGAAAATAGCAATCAGCCCCAGCATTTT
TRBD1,TRBV4-2,TRBJ2-7,NA,CASSQDRQGVYEQYF,TGTGCCAGCAGCCAAGATCGACAGGGAGTGTACGAGCAGTACTTC
NA,TRBV7-2,TRBJ1-1,NA,CASSPSPAVTEAFF,TGTGCCAGCAGCCCATCCCCGGCGGTAACTGAAGCTTTCTTT
NA,TRBV2,TRBJ2-7,NA,CASSLARGEQYF,TGTGCCAGCAGTCTAGCCCGGGGCGAGCAGTACTTC
NA,TRBV7-5,TRBJ2-1,NA,CAMKGQATYNEQFF,TGTGCCATGAAGGGACAGGCGACCTACAATGAGCAGTTCTTC
TRBD2,TRBV5-4,TRBJ2-1,NA,CALLSSGGSYNEQFF,TGTGCCCTCCTTTCGTCGGGGGGAAGTTACAATGAGCAGTTCTTC
NA,TRBV4-3,TRBJ2-6,NA,CASSWIDSSGANVLTF,TGCGCCAGCAGCTGGATAGACAGCTCTGGGGCCAACGTCCTGACTTTC
NA,TRBV19,TRBJ2-7,NA,CASSSYSYEQYF,TGTGCCAGTAGTTCGTACTCCTACGAGCAGTACTTC
NA,TRBV7-9,TRBJ1-3,few,CASSLFSLSGNTIYF,TGTGCCAGCAGCTTATTTAGCCTCTCTGGAAACACCATATATTTT
NA,TRBV27,TRBJ1-1,NA,CASRIGAGGNTEAFF,TGTGCCAGCCGCATAGGGGCGGGGGGGAACACTGAAGCTTTCTTT
TRBD2,TRBV6-5,TRBJ2-3,few,CASSSPGTSGYTQYF,TGTGCCAGCAGTTCTCCGGGGACTAGCGGTTATACGCAGTATTTT
NA,TRBV7-2,TRBJ1-4,NA,CASSLARSTVNEKLFF,TGTGCCAGCAGCTTAGCGCGGTCGACAGTTAATGAAAAACTGTTTTTT
NA,TRBV7-9,TRBJ2-1,NA,CASSQGLSNEQFF,TGTGCCAGCAGCCAGGGACTTAGCAATGAGCAGTTCTTC
TRBD2,TRBV4-3,TRBJ2-7,NA,CASSREWGLTYEQYF,TGCGCCAGCAGCCGCGAGTGGGGACTAACCTACGAGCAGTACTTC
NA,TRBV10-1,TRBJ2-2,NA,CASSAPPGTGELFF,TGCGCCAGCAGTGCACCCCCGGGCACCGGGGAGCTGTTTTTT
NA,TRBV2,TRBJ2-5,NA,CASQRGTLPQETQYF,TGTGCCAGCCAACGAGGGACACTCCCCCAAGAGACCCAGTACTTC
NA,TRBV27,TRBJ1-4,NA,CASSLLFPNEKLFF,TGTGCCAGCAGTTTATTATTCCCTAATGAAAAACTGTTTTTT
TRBD1,TRBV7-9,TRBJ2-1,NA,CASSRDRVYNEQFF,TGTGCCAGCTCGAGGGACAGGGTCTACAATGAGCAGTTCTTC
TRBD2,TRBV2,TRBJ2-5,NA,CASTRGATSGREETQYF,TGTGCCAGCACAAGGGGGGCGACTAGCGGGAGGGAGGAGACCCAGTACTTC
NA,TRBV13,TRBJ2-3,NA,CASSSSRVRVRNTQYF,TGTGCCAGCAGCTCTTCCCGGGTCAGGGTGAGGAATACGCAGTATTTT
TRBD2,TRBV6-5,TRBJ2-7,NA,CASSSGSPEGEQYF,TGTGCCAGTTCTAGCGGGAGTCCTGAGGGCGAGCAGTACTTC
TRBD1,TRBV4-2,TRBJ1-4,few,CASSQATGATNEKLFF,TGTGCCAGCAGCCAAGCAACAGGGGCAACTAATGAAAAACTGTTTTTT
TRBD2,TRBV18,TRBJ2-5,NA,CASSPWLAGGQGETQYF,TGTGCCAGCTCACCATGGCTAGCGGGGGGCCAGGGAGAGACCCAGTACTTC
TRBD2,TRBV5-1,TRBJ2-1,NA,CASSLSGASYNEQFF,TGCGCCAGCAGTTTAAGCGGGGCTTCCTACAATGAGCAGTTCTTC
NA,TRBV19,TRBJ2-5,NA,CASSTSGTQYF,TGTGCCAGTAGTACCTCCGGGACCCAGTACTTC
NA,TRBV5-1,TRBJ1-2,NA,CASSGGRPDGNGYTF,TGCGCCAGCAGCGGCGGACGCCCGGACGGGAATGGCTACACCTTC
NA,TRBV27,TRBJ1-1,few,CASSFRTSGAARGEAFF,TGTGCCAGCAGTTTTAGGACTTCAGGGGCGGCCCGGGGTGAAGCTTTCTTT